This is a list of T cell receptor beta chains from one sample in a study of cytomegalovirus exposure and HLA in healthy donors. The assay was immunoSEQ multiplex PCR, and TCRdb's table has in-frame clones only and misses some. The top ten clones hold approximately 2.5% of a sample with around 210,000 clones, 82% of them seen once. Material: PBMCs. The source is a woman in her forties in good health and CMV-seronegative. CDR3s include the opening cysteine and the closing phenylalanine or tryptophan. D genes are given only for firm matches. Size tells how often a clone was seen (once, few, many) or the class of an expanded clone, and some rows leave it out.

>TRBV29-1|-|TRBD2|TRBJ2-7
TGCAGCGTTGAATTTGCTAGCGGGAGGTACGAGCAGTACTTC
CSVEFASGRYEQYF
>TRBV7-2|-|TRBD2|TRBJ2-5
TGTGCCAGCAGCTTAGGGGGACTAGCGGGAGCTGAGACCCAGTACTTC
CASSLGGLAGAETQYF
>TRBV12-5|-|TRBD2|TRBJ2-1
TGTGCTAGTGGTTTGGTAGCTAGCGGGAGGGCCAATGAGCAGTTCTTC
CASGLVASGRANEQFF
>TRBV30|-|TRBD2|TRBJ2-2
TGTGCCTGGAGCCTCGGACTAGCGGTCCCCGGGGAGCTGTTTTTT
CAWSLGLAVPGELFF
>TRBV6-5|-|-|TRBJ1-2
TGTGCCAGCAGTTACCGGACGGGAAGGTATGGCTACACCTTC
CASSYRTGRYGYTF
>TRBV4-1|-|-|TRBJ2-3
TGCGCCAGCAGCCAAAGCCCGGGCTTGGGGCGGGATACGCAGTATTTT
CASSQSPGLGRDTQYF
>TRBV7-2|-|-|TRBJ2-1
TGTGCCAGCAGCCCCAGCGGAAGCTCCTACAATGAGCAGTTCTTC
CASSPSGSSYNEQFF
>TRBV10-3|-|TRBD1|TRBJ1-3
TGTGCCATCAGTGAGCCGACAGGGCATGGAAACACCATATATTTT
CAISEPTGHGNTIYF
>TRBV11-1|-|-|TRBJ1-2
TGTGCCAGCAGCCGCCGCGGCTTGGGCCGCCGAGAGGGTGGCTACACCTTC
CASSRRGLGRREGGYTF
>TRBV6-1|-|TRBD1|TRBJ2-1
TGTGCCAGCAGCGACCAGACAGGGCATGAGCAGTTCTTC
CASSDQTGHEQFF
>TRBV18|-|-|TRBJ1-1
TGTGCCAGCTCACCATCTCAGGGAACTGAAGCTTTCTTT
CASSPSQGTEAFF
>TRBV7-9|-|TRBD2|TRBJ2-1
TGTGCCAGCAGCCCGAGCGGGAGCTCCTACAATGAGCAGTTCTTC
CASSPSGSSYNEQFF
>TRBV30|-|TRBD2|TRBJ2-5
TGTGCCTGGGCCCGCGGACTAGCGGAGACCCAGTACTTC
CAWARGLAETQYF
>TRBV5-1|few|-|TRBJ1-1
TGCGCCAGCAGCTTGGACGGGGAAACTGAAGCTTTCTTT
CASSLDGETEAFF
>TRBV5-1|few|-|TRBJ1-1
TGCGCCAGCAGCTTGGATCCAGGGGACACTGAAGCTTTCTTT
CASSLDPGDTEAFF
>TRBV12-5|-|-|TRBJ1-1
TGTGCTAGTGGTTTGGTACTTCCAGGGTCTGAAGCTTTCTTT
CASGLVLPGSEAFF
>TRBV30|-|-|TRBJ1-5
TGTGCCTGGAGCCAGGGTTTATCCCTAAATCAGCCCCAGCATTTT
CAWSQGLSLNQPQHF
>TRBV27|-|-|TRBJ2-3
TGTGCCAGCAGGACCGGACTGCTCAGGGATACGCAGTATTTT
CASRTGLLRDTQYF
>TRBV19|-|TRBD1|TRBJ2-1
TGTGCCAGTAGTGGGGGGACAGGGAATTACAATGAGCAGTTCTTC
CASSGGTGNYNEQFF
>TRBV5-1|-|-|TRBJ2-7
TGCGCCAGCAGTGGGAGTTTATACGAGCAGTACTTC
CASSGSLYEQYF
>TRBV7-3|-|TRBD2|TRBJ2-1
TGTGCCAGCAACTTAGCGGGGATAAACAATGAGCAGTTCTTC
CASNLAGINNEQFF
>TRBV5-4|-|-|TRBJ1-1
TGTGCCAGCAGAACCGGACAGCCCGGATGGAACACTGAAGCTTTCTTT
CASRTGQPGWNTEAFF
>TRBV9|-|TRBD1|TRBJ1-2
TGTGCCAGCAGCACTGACAGGGGCAACTATGGCTACACCTTC
CASSTDRGNYGYTF
>TRBV4-1|-|-|TRBJ2-1
TGCGCCAGCAGCCAAGGCCAAGGGAGCTCCTACAATGAGCAGTTCTTC
CASSQGQGSSYNEQFF
>TRBV28|-|-|TRBJ1-2
TGTGCCAGCGGCGAAGCAGGGGTCTATGGCTACACCTTC
CASGEAGVYGYTF
>TRBV27|-|-|TRBJ1-4
TGTGCCAGCAGTTTAACCAGGGGTAATGAAAAACTGTTTTTT
CASSLTRGNEKLFF
>TRBV18|-|TRBD1|TRBJ2-5
TGTGCCAGCTCACCACTCCCCGGGACAGGGGGCCAAGAGACCCAGTACTTC
CASSPLPGTGGQETQYF
>TRBV9|once|TRBD1|TRBJ1-2
TGTGCCAGCAGCCCATCACCGGGACAGGGGACGTATGGCTACACCTTC
CASSPSPGQGTYGYTF
>TRBV6-5|once|-|TRBJ2-2
TGTGCCAGCACGGTATCCGGGGAGAACACCGGGGAGCTGTTTTTT
CASTVSGENTGELFF
>TRBV7-9|-|-|TRBJ1-4
TGTGCCAGCAGCTTCCTCTACAGCCCAACTAATGAAAAACTGTTTTTT
CASSFLYSPTNEKLFF
>TRBV6-6|-|-|TRBJ2-3
TGTGCCAGCAGTTACTTCGGGGAGCGGGATACGCAGTATTTT
CASSYFGERDTQYF
>TRBV18|-|-|TRBJ1-3
TGTGCCAGCTCACCATCAGGCGGAAACACCATATATTTT
CASSPSGGNTIYF
>TRBV7-9|-|-|TRBJ1-1
TGTGCCAGTAAAATATTGTTGAACACTGAAGCTTTCTTT
CASKILLNTEAFF
>TRBV28|-|-|TRBJ2-4
TGTGCCAGCAGTTCTCCGGGACTGCAAGTTCTAGCCAAAAACATTCAGTACTTC
CASSSPGLQVLAKNIQYF
>TRBV14|-|-|TRBJ1-2
TGTGCCAGCAGCCTGGGTGGAGGCTATGGCTACACCTTC
CASSLGGGYGYTF
>TRBV18|-|TRBD2|TRBJ2-7
TGTGCCAGCTCACCGGGGAGCGGGAGCTCCTACGAGCAGTACTTC
CASSPGSGSSYEQYF
>TRBV4-1|-|-|TRBJ2-1
TGCGCCAGCAGCCAAGGACTAGACTACAATGAGCAGTTCTTC
CASSQGLDYNEQFF
>TRBV27|-|-|TRBJ1-5
TGTGCCAGCAGCTACTCCCCAGGGCCCAGCAATCAGCCCCAGCATTTT
CASSYSPGPSNQPQHF
>TRBV19|once|TRBD2|TRBJ2-1
TGTGCCAGTAGTTCCCATACTAGCGGGAGGGCATATGAGCAGTTCTTC
CASSSHTSGRAYEQFF
>TRBV10-1|-|TRBD2|TRBJ2-3
TGCGCCAGCAGTTTTAGCGGGAGGAGGTCCCCGCAGTATTTT
CASSFSGRRSPQYF
>TRBV10-1|-|TRBD1|TRBJ2-1
TGCGCCAGTGGGGGACAGGGGCCCGAGCAGTTCTTC
CASGGQGPEQFF